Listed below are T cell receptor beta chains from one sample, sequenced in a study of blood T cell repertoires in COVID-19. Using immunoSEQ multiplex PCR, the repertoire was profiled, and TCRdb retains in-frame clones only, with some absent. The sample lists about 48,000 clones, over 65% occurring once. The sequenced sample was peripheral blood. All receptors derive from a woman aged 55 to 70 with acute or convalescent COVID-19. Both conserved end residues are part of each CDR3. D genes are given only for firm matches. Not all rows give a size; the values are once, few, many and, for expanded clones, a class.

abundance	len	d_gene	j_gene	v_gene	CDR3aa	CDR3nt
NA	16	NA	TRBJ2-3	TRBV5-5	CASSLDWTTLTDTQYF	TGTGCCAGCAGCTTGGATTGGACAACCCTCACAGATACGCAGTATTTT
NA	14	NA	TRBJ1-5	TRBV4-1	CASSQDLANQPQHF	TGCGCCAGCAGCCAAGATCTCGCGAATCAGCCCCAGCATTTT
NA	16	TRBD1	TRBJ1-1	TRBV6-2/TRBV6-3	CASSSGTGFRNTEAFF	TGTGCCAGCAGCTCCGGGACAGGGTTCCGGAACACTGAAGCTTTCTTT
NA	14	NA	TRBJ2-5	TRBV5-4	CASSRSGLEETQYF	TGTGCCAGCAGCCGATCGGGACTCGAAGAGACCCAGTACTTC
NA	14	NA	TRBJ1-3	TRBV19	CASSRGLQGNTIYF	TGTGCCAGTAGTAGGGGGCTACAAGGAAACACCATATATTTT
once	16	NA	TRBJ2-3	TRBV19	CASSTPGSGSTDTQYF	TGTGCCAGTAGTACCCCGGGTAGCGGAAGCACAGATACGCAGTATTTT
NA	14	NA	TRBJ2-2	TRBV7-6	CASSPFSQAGELFF	TGTGCCAGCAGCCCCTTTTCCCAGGCCGGGGAGCTGTTTTTT
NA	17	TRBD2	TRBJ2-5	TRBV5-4	CASSLGSGGAPAKTQYF	TGTGCCAGCAGCTTGGGTAGCGGGGGGGCCCCAGCAAAGACCCAGTACTTC
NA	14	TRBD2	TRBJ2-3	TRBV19	CASRAGTSTDTQYF	TGTGCCAGTAGAGCGGGGACTAGCACAGATACGCAGTATTTT
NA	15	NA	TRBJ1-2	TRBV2	CASSEESPANYGYTF	TGTGCCAGCAGTGAAGAGTCTCCAGCTAACTATGGCTACACCTTC
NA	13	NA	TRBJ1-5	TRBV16	CASSHHVGEGWHF	TGTGCCAGCAGCCATCACGTAGGGGAGGGGTGGCATTTT
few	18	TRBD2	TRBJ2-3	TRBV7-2	CASSIHRTSGRPPDTQYF	TGTGCCAGCAGCATACACCGGACTAGCGGGAGACCCCCAGATACGCAGTATTTT
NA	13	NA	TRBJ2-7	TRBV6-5	CASSYLRGYEQYF	TGTGCCAGCAGTTACCTTAGGGGCTACGAGCAGTACTTC
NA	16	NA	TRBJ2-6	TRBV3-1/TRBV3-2	CASSFLRLTGANVLTF	TGTGCCAGCAGCTTCCTTAGACTAACTGGGGCCAACGTCCTGACTTTC
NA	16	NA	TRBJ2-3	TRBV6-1	CASSEGLSSDTDTQYF	TGTGCCAGCAGTGAAGGGTTGTCTAGCGACACAGATACGCAGTATTTT
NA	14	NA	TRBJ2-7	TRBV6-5	CASSPWRDLYEQYF	TGTGCCAGCAGTCCTTGGAGGGACCTCTACGAGCAGTACTTC
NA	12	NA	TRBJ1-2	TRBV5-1	CASNQDGAGYTF	TGCGCCAGCAACCAAGATGGGGCTGGCTACACCTTC
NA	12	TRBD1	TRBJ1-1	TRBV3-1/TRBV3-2	CASTQLGTGPFF	TGTGCCAGCACCCAGCTGGGGACAGGGCCTTTCTTT
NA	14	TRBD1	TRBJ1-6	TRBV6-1	CASSEGTGSSPLHF	TGTGCCAGCAGTGAGGGGACAGGGAGTTCACCCCTCCACTTT
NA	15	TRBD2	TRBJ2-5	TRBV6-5	CASSDSGLVVETQYF	TGTGCCAGCAGTGACTCGGGACTAGTAGTGGAGACCCAGTACTTC
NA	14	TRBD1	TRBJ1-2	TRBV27	CASSLVGTAYGYTF	TGTGCCAGCAGTTTAGTTGGGACAGCTTATGGCTACACCTTC
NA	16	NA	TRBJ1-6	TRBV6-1	CASSEAWGQYNSPLHF	TGTGCCAGCAGTGAAGCGTGGGGGCAGTATAATTCACCCCTCCACTTT
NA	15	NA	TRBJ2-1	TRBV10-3	CAISEGGGAYNEQFF	TGTGCCATCAGTGAGGGCGGGGGCGCCTACAATGAGCAGTTCTTC
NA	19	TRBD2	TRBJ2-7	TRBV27	CASSFSRTSGGPSSYEQYF	TGTGCCAGCAGTTTTTCTCGGACTAGCGGGGGGCCCAGCTCCTACGAGCAGTACTTC
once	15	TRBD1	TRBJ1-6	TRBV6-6	CASSYSRGEDSPLHF	TGTGCCAGCAGTTACTCCAGGGGGGAGGATTCACCCCTCCACTTT
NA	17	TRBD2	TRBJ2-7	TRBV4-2	CASSPPWSGSFSYEQYF	TGTGCCAGCAGCCCACCCTGGAGCGGGAGTTTTTCCTACGAGCAGTACTTC
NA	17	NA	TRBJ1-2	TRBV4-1	CASSPLGEGTINYGYTF	TGCGCCAGCAGCCCCCTAGGGGAGGGAACGATTAACTATGGCTACACCTTC
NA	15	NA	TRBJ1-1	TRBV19	CASSIRSLSNTEAFF	TGTGCCAGTAGTATCCGGAGTCTCTCGAACACTGAAGCTTTCTTT
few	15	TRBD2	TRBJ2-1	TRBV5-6	CASSLPGTSETEQFF	TGTGCCAGCAGCTTGCCCGGGACTAGCGAGACCGAGCAGTTCTTC
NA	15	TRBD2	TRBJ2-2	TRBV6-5	CATTTPGLRTGELFF	TGTGCCACTACAACACCGGGACTAAGGACCGGGGAGCTGTTTTTT
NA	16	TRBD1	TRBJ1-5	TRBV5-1	CASSLGRTGFVQPQHF	TGCGCCAGCAGCTTGGGTCGGACAGGGTTTGTTCAGCCCCAGCATTTT
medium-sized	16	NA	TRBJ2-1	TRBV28	CASSLIDSSSYNEQFF	TGTGCCAGCAGCCTTATTGACAGTAGCTCCTACAATGAGCAGTTCTTC
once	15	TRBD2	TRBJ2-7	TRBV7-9	CASSLGGAGEYEQYF	TGTGCCAGCAGCTTAGGCGGAGCGGGAGAGTACGAGCAGTACTTC
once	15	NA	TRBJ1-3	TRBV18	CASSPRHRAADTIYF	TGTGCCAGCTCACCACGTCACAGGGCGGCAGACACCATATATTTT
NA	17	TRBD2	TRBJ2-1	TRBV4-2	CASSRPGSGTGTNEQFF	TGTGCCAGCAGCCGTCCAGGTAGCGGGACGGGAACCAATGAGCAGTTCTTC
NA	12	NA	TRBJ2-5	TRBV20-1	CSASSGPETQYF	TGCAGTGCTAGTAGCGGACCAGAGACCCAGTACTTC
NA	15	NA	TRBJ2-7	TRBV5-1	CASSPDWGGNYEQYF	TGCGCCAGCAGCCCAGACTGGGGGGGCAACTACGAGCAGTACTTC
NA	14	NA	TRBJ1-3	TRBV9	CASSVGTGSNTIYF	TGTGCCAGCAGCGTGGGTACAGGGTCAAACACCATATATTTT
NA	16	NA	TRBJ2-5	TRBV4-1	CASSQVPVGVRETQYF	TGCGCCAGCAGCCAAGTTCCCGTCGGGGTTCGGGAGACCCAGTACTTC
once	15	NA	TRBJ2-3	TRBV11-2	CASSLLGQRTDTQYF	TGTGCCAGCAGCTTACTCGGACAGCGGACAGATACGCAGTATTTT
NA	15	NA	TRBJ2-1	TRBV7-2	CASSFDAGIYNEQFF	TGTGCCAGCAGCTTCGACGCGGGAATCTACAATGAGCAGTTCTTC
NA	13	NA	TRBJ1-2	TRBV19	CASSSGAGYGYTF	TGTGCCAGTAGCTCAGGGGCTGGCTATGGCTACACCTTC
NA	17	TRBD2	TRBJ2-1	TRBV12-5	CASGTWTSGATDNEQFF	TGTGCTAGTGGTACCTGGACTAGCGGAGCCACGGACAATGAGCAGTTCTTC
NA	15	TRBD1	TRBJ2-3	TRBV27	CASSTRTGGIDTQYF	TGTGCCAGCAGTACAAGGACAGGGGGCATAGATACGCAGTATTTT
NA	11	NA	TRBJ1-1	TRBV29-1	CSVTGNPEAFF	TGCAGCGTTACCGGGAACCCTGAAGCTTTCTTT
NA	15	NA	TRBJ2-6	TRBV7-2	CASSTGVTGANVLTF	TGTGCCAGCAGCACCGGGGTTACGGGGGCCAACGTCCTGACTTTC
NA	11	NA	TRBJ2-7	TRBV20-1	CSARSLYEQYF	TGCAGTGCTAGATCCCTCTACGAGCAGTACTTC
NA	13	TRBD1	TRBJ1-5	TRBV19	CASSGTGDQPQHF	TGTGCCAGCTCCGGGACAGGGGATCAGCCCCAGCATTTT
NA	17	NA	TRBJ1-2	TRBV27	CASSSLTLPDSNYGYTF	TGTGCCAGCAGTTCTCTAACCTTACCGGACAGCAACTATGGCTACACCTTC
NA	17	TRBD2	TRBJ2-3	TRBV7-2	CASSRSRVGGSTDTQYF	TGTGCCAGCAGCCGGTCGAGGGTGGGAGGGAGCACAGATACGCAGTATTTT
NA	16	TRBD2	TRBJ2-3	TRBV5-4	CASSVGLAGGTDTQYF	TGTGCCAGCAGCGTGGGACTAGCGGGAGGGACAGATACGCAGTATTTT
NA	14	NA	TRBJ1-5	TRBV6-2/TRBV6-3	CASSYPGHNQPQHF	TGTGCCAGCAGTTACCCGGGACACAATCAGCCCCAGCATTTT
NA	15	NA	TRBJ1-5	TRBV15	CATSTWTDSNQPQHF	TGTGCCACCAGCACGTGGACAGATAGCAATCAGCCCCAGCATTTT
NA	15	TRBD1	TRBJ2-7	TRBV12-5	CASGPIGTGGREQYF	TGTGCTAGTGGTCCCATTGGGACAGGGGGTCGCGAGCAGTACTTC
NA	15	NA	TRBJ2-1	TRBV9	CASSVLDRPYNEQFF	TGTGCCAGCAGCGTACTAGACAGACCCTACAATGAGCAGTTCTTC
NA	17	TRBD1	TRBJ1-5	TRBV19	CASSKGPSDRDNQPQHF	TGTGCCAGTAGTAAAGGGCCTTCAGACAGGGACAATCAGCCCCAGCATTTT
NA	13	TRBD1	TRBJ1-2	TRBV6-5	CASRGVGQRPFTF	TGTGCCAGCAGGGGGGTGGGACAGAGGCCTTTCACCTTC
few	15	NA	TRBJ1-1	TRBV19	CASSIQGQESTEAFF	TGTGCCAGTAGTATTCAGGGGCAGGAGAGCACTGAAGCTTTCTTT
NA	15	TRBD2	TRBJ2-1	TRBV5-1	CASSAGLAPYNEQFF	TGCGCCAGCAGCGCGGGACTAGCCCCCTACAATGAGCAGTTCTTC